The clone carrying this T cell receptor beta chain was seen at least ten times. Its antigen remains unknown. This specimen belongs to a study of T cells after yellow fever vaccination. Study-level points and caveats: Peak timing came faster in the weaker secondary response, day 5 versus 15.

Via MiXCR, TCRdb re-called the 5' RACE reads, giving one row per CDR3 protein. The sample lists some 240,000 distinct CDR3 sequences; roughly 3.7% were seen once. The sample in question was PBMCs, obtained 15 days after the yellow fever booster vaccination. The clonotype originates from a young man who received the YFV17D yellow fever vaccine.

The CDR3 DNA reads TGTGCCAGCAGACTACAGGGAGGGGAGACCCAGTACTTC. This translates into CASRLQGGETQYF. The gene calls are TRBV6-2 or TRBV6-3 and TRBJ2-5; TRBD2 might be the D (7 bases). The CDR3 has 13 residues. Germline V gene lookup returns CDR1 MNHEY and CDR2 SVGEGT. Trimming shortened V by 6 bases and J by 5 bases, and 13 bases separated the two germline ends.